These T cell receptor beta chains were read from a single sample in a study of cytomegalovirus exposure and HLA in healthy donors. The assay was immunoSEQ multiplex PCR, and TCRdb's table has in-frame clones only and misses some. The data contain about 190,000 clones, about 87% of them singletons. The sample consisted of PBMCs. The receptors were gathered from a young woman in good health and CMV-seronegative. The CDR3 runs from the conserved cysteine through the conserved F or W. The order of the fields is CDR3 length, clone size, D gene, J gene, V gene, CDR3 protein, CDR3 DNA. D genes are given only for firm matches. Expanded clones are given a class, and other clones once, few, many or no size at all.

CDR3 length: 17; clone size: .; D gene: .; J gene: TRBJ2-4; V gene: TRBV7-9; CDR3 protein: CASSLELKEGAKNIQYF; CDR3 DNA: TGTGCCAGCAGCTTAGAGTTAAAGGAGGGAGCCAAAAACATTCAGTACTTC
CDR3 length: 14; clone size: .; D gene: .; J gene: TRBJ1-2; V gene: TRBV21-1; CDR3 protein: CARRGTGLDYGYTF; CDR3 DNA: TGTGCCCGCCGGGGGACAGGCCTCGACTATGGCTACACCTTC
CDR3 length: 15; clone size: .; D gene: .; J gene: TRBJ1-4; V gene: TRBV11-3; CDR3 protein: CASSFSGAPREKLFF; CDR3 DNA: TGTGCCAGCAGTTTTAGTGGGGCCCCACGTGAAAAACTGTTTTTT
CDR3 length: 14; clone size: .; D gene: .; J gene: TRBJ2-1; V gene: TRBV5-6; CDR3 protein: CASSLAGLYNEQFF; CDR3 DNA: TGTGCCAGCAGCTTGGCGGGACTTTACAATGAGCAGTTCTTC
CDR3 length: 13; clone size: .; D gene: .; J gene: TRBJ1-2; V gene: TRBV7-2; CDR3 protein: CASSYDRSYGYTF; CDR3 DNA: TGTGCCAGCAGCTACGACAGGTCCTATGGCTACACCTTC
CDR3 length: 14; clone size: .; D gene: TRBD1; J gene: TRBJ1-1; V gene: TRBV5-5; CDR3 protein: CASSPDRTNTEAFF; CDR3 DNA: TGTGCCAGCAGCCCGGACAGGACGAACACTGAAGCTTTCTTT
CDR3 length: 18; clone size: .; D gene: TRBD2; J gene: TRBJ2-7; V gene: TRBV5-4; CDR3 protein: CASSSGGGLAGFSYEQYF; CDR3 DNA: TGTGCCAGCAGCTCGGGAGGGGGACTAGCGGGATTCTCCTACGAGCAGTACTTC
CDR3 length: 16; clone size: .; D gene: TRBD1; J gene: TRBJ1-1; V gene: TRBV4-2; CDR3 protein: CASSQVGFDRGTEAFF; CDR3 DNA: TGTGCCAGCAGCCAAGTAGGGTTCGACAGGGGGACTGAAGCTTTCTTT
CDR3 length: 16; clone size: .; D gene: TRBD1; J gene: TRBJ2-7; V gene: TRBV7-9; CDR3 protein: CASSPSGTGSSYEQYF; CDR3 DNA: TGTGCCAGCAGCCCCTCCGGGACAGGCTCCTCCTACGAGCAGTACTTC
CDR3 length: 15; clone size: .; D gene: TRBD1; J gene: TRBJ2-7; V gene: TRBV6-6; CDR3 protein: CASSYSGTALYEQYF; CDR3 DNA: TGTGCCAGCAGTTACTCTGGGACAGCGCTATACGAGCAGTACTTC
CDR3 length: 13; clone size: .; D gene: .; J gene: TRBJ2-7; V gene: TRBV5-1; CDR3 protein: CASSPGDFTAQYF; CDR3 DNA: TGCGCCAGCAGCCCCGGGGACTTTACGGCGCAGTACTTC
CDR3 length: 17; clone size: .; D gene: TRBD2; J gene: TRBJ2-5; V gene: TRBV5-4; CDR3 protein: CASSPGLAGGPEETQYF; CDR3 DNA: TGTGCCAGCAGCCCTGGACTAGCGGGGGGGCCGGAAGAGACCCAGTACTTC
CDR3 length: 13; clone size: .; D gene: TRBD1; J gene: TRBJ1-2; V gene: TRBV6-1; CDR3 protein: CASSDLTGGGYTF; CDR3 DNA: TGTGCCAGCAGTGATTTGACAGGGGGGGGCTACACCTTC
CDR3 length: 12; clone size: .; D gene: TRBD1; J gene: TRBJ2-7; V gene: TRBV10-3; CDR3 protein: CATGGQGEKQYF; CDR3 DNA: TGTGCCACCGGGGGACAGGGGGAAAAGCAGTACTTC
CDR3 length: 17; clone size: .; D gene: TRBD1; J gene: TRBJ1-3; V gene: TRBV6-1; CDR3 protein: CASSEARDSWSGNTIYF; CDR3 DNA: TGTGCCAGCAGTGAAGCCCGGGACAGTTGGTCTGGAAACACCATATATTTT
CDR3 length: 12; clone size: .; D gene: .; J gene: TRBJ1-1; V gene: TRBV18; CDR3 protein: CASSAGDVRAFF; CDR3 DNA: TGTGCCAGCTCAGCGGGGGACGTCAGGGCTTTCTTT
CDR3 length: 16; clone size: .; D gene: TRBD2; J gene: TRBJ2-7; V gene: TRBV27; CDR3 protein: CASSAPSGRASNEQYF; CDR3 DNA: TGTGCCAGCAGTGCTCCTAGCGGGAGGGCTTCCAACGAGCAGTACTTC
CDR3 length: 11; clone size: .; D gene: .; J gene: TRBJ2-7; V gene: TRBV20-1; CDR3 protein: CSASEGYEQYF; CDR3 DNA: TGCAGTGCTAGTGAGGGCTACGAGCAGTACTTC
CDR3 length: 18; clone size: .; D gene: .; J gene: TRBJ2-5; V gene: TRBV27; CDR3 protein: CASSPYLRILAGPETQYF; CDR3 DNA: TGTGCCAGCAGTCCTTACCTCCGTATACTAGCCGGTCCAGAGACCCAGTACTTC
CDR3 length: 15; clone size: .; D gene: .; J gene: TRBJ1-6; V gene: TRBV5-5; CDR3 protein: CASSLGRPGDSPLHF; CDR3 DNA: TGTGCCAGCAGCCTGGGCAGGCCGGGGGATTCACCCCTCCACTTT
CDR3 length: 9; clone size: .; D gene: .; J gene: TRBJ1-4; V gene: TRBV6-7; CDR3 protein: CARMDGGFF; CDR3 DNA: TGTGCCAGAATGGACGGGGGGTTTTTT
CDR3 length: 15; clone size: .; D gene: .; J gene: TRBJ2-7; V gene: TRBV28; CDR3 protein: CASSPRGTVPYEQYF; CDR3 DNA: TGTGCCAGCAGTCCCCGCGGGACAGTACCTTATGAGCAGTACTTC
CDR3 length: 14; clone size: .; D gene: TRBD1; J gene: TRBJ2-7; V gene: TRBV28; CDR3 protein: CASIEGGASYEQYF; CDR3 DNA: TGTGCCAGCATAGAAGGGGGCGCGTCCTACGAGCAGTACTTC
CDR3 length: 13; clone size: .; D gene: .; J gene: TRBJ2-5; V gene: TRBV27; CDR3 protein: CASSVRSEETQYF; CDR3 DNA: TGTGCCAGCAGTGTCAGATCGGAGGAGACCCAGTACTTC
CDR3 length: 16; clone size: once; D gene: TRBD1; J gene: TRBJ2-7; V gene: TRBV6-5; CDR3 protein: CASSYSGTGHTYEQYF; CDR3 DNA: TGTGCCAGCAGTTACTCCGGGACAGGGCATACCTACGAGCAGTACTTC
CDR3 length: 14; clone size: few; D gene: .; J gene: TRBJ2-4; V gene: TRBV6-4; CDR3 protein: CASSDSRFPSVQYF; CDR3 DNA: TGTGCCAGCAGTGACTCGAGATTCCCCTCTGTTCAGTACTTC
CDR3 length: 16; clone size: .; D gene: TRBD1; J gene: TRBJ1-1; V gene: TRBV7-3; CDR3 protein: CASSSTGGHMNTEAFF; CDR3 DNA: TGTGCCAGCAGCTCGACAGGGGGCCACATGAACACTGAAGCTTTCTTT
CDR3 length: 15; clone size: .; D gene: .; J gene: TRBJ1-1; V gene: TRBV6-5; CDR3 protein: CASSSRGLPINEAFF; CDR3 DNA: TGTGCCAGCAGTTCCCGGGGACTACCCATCAATGAAGCTTTCTTT
CDR3 length: 13; clone size: few; D gene: TRBD1; J gene: TRBJ1-6; V gene: TRBV30; CDR3 protein: CAWSPRGYSPLHF; CDR3 DNA: TGTGCCTGGAGTCCCAGGGGGTATTCACCCCTCCACTTT
CDR3 length: 13; clone size: .; D gene: .; J gene: TRBJ2-7; V gene: TRBV30; CDR3 protein: CAWSQDNSYEQYF; CDR3 DNA: TGTGCCTGGAGTCAGGACAACTCCTACGAGCAGTACTTC
CDR3 length: 15; clone size: once; D gene: .; J gene: TRBJ1-3; V gene: TRBV7-2; CDR3 protein: CASSTQQGSGNTIYF; CDR3 DNA: TGTGCCAGCAGCACACAACAGGGCTCTGGAAACACCATATATTTT
CDR3 length: 11; clone size: .; D gene: .; J gene: TRBJ2-4; V gene: TRBV19; CDR3 protein: CASSIGNIQYF; CDR3 DNA: TGTGCCAGTAGTATCGGAAACATTCAGTACTTC
CDR3 length: 13; clone size: .; D gene: .; J gene: TRBJ1-2; V gene: TRBV6-1; CDR3 protein: CASSETGYYGYTF; CDR3 DNA: TGTGCCAGCAGTGAAACAGGATACTATGGCTACACCTTC
CDR3 length: 15; clone size: .; D gene: TRBD2; J gene: TRBJ2-3; V gene: TRBV5-5; CDR3 protein: CASRSLAGSTDTQYF; CDR3 DNA: TGTGCCAGCAGGTCACTAGCGGGAAGTACAGATACGCAGTATTTT
CDR3 length: 14; clone size: .; D gene: TRBD2; J gene: TRBJ2-5; V gene: TRBV29-1; CDR3 protein: CSVAHMAGGETQYF; CDR3 DNA: TGCAGCGTTGCCCACATGGCGGGGGGAGAGACCCAGTACTTC
CDR3 length: 13; clone size: .; D gene: TRBD1; J gene: TRBJ1-2; V gene: TRBV5-4; CDR3 protein: CASSLTGGGGYTF; CDR3 DNA: TGTGCCAGCAGCTTGACAGGGGGTGGCGGCTACACCTTC
CDR3 length: 18; clone size: .; D gene: TRBD1; J gene: TRBJ1-2; V gene: TRBV28; CDR3 protein: CASSLNRGRFVGIDGYTF; CDR3 DNA: TGTGCCAGCAGTTTAAACAGGGGGCGGTTTGTAGGCATCGATGGCTACACCTTC
CDR3 length: 16; clone size: .; D gene: TRBD2; J gene: TRBJ2-1; V gene: TRBV6-6; CDR3 protein: CASSYLGGGKYNEQFF; CDR3 DNA: TGTGCCAGCAGTTACCTTGGCGGGGGGAAATACAATGAGCAGTTCTTC
CDR3 length: 16; clone size: .; D gene: TRBD1; J gene: TRBJ2-6; V gene: TRBV5-1; CDR3 protein: CASSGTELSGANVLTF; CDR3 DNA: TGCGCCAGCAGCGGGACAGAGCTCTCTGGGGCCAACGTCCTGACTTTC
CDR3 length: 17; clone size: .; D gene: TRBD2; J gene: TRBJ2-1; V gene: TRBV4-1; CDR3 protein: CASSQDGSGRVYNEQFF; CDR3 DNA: TGCGCCAGCAGCCAAGATGGGAGCGGGAGAGTCTACAATGAGCAGTTCTTC
CDR3 length: 15; clone size: .; D gene: .; J gene: TRBJ1-5; V gene: TRBV10-3; CDR3 protein: CAISEGQRSNQPQHF; CDR3 DNA: TGTGCCATCAGTGAGGGACAGAGAAGCAATCAGCCCCAGCATTTT
CDR3 length: 15; clone size: .; D gene: TRBD1; J gene: TRBJ1-2; V gene: TRBV4-1; CDR3 protein: CASRSEGAPGSGYTF; CDR3 DNA: TGCGCCAGCAGGTCGGAGGGGGCGCCGGGTAGTGGCTACACCTTC
CDR3 length: 14; clone size: .; D gene: .; J gene: TRBJ2-7; V gene: TRBV18; CDR3 protein: CASSSLQGSYEQYF; CDR3 DNA: TGTGCCAGCTCAAGTCTGCAAGGGAGCTACGAGCAGTACTTC
CDR3 length: 16; clone size: .; D gene: TRBD1; J gene: TRBJ1-1; V gene: TRBV27; CDR3 protein: CASSLKDRGPRTEAFF; CDR3 DNA: TGTGCCAGCAGCTTAAAAGACAGGGGGCCTAGGACTGAAGCTTTCTTT
CDR3 length: 19; clone size: .; D gene: .; J gene: TRBJ2-3; V gene: TRBV27; CDR3 protein: CASSSRLDAVRGLEFGQYF; CDR3 DNA: TGTGCCAGCAGTTCCAGACTAGACGCGGTAAGAGGACTTGAGTTTGGGCAGTATTTT
CDR3 length: 15; clone size: .; D gene: .; J gene: TRBJ1-2; V gene: TRBV5-4; CDR3 protein: CASSAGYAGADGYTF; CDR3 DNA: TGTGCCAGCAGCGCCGGTTACGCGGGGGCTGATGGCTACACCTTC
CDR3 length: 14; clone size: .; D gene: TRBD1; J gene: TRBJ2-7; V gene: TRBV7-2; CDR3 protein: CASITDRGLYEQYF; CDR3 DNA: TGTGCCAGCATCACCGACAGGGGCCTCTACGAGCAGTACTTC
CDR3 length: 15; clone size: .; D gene: TRBD2; J gene: TRBJ2-1; V gene: TRBV19; CDR3 protein: CASSIRTSGVHEQFF; CDR3 DNA: TGTGCCAGTAGTATTAGGACTAGCGGGGTCCATGAGCAGTTCTTC
CDR3 length: 15; clone size: once; D gene: TRBD1; J gene: TRBJ1-2; V gene: TRBV13; CDR3 protein: CASSVQPGQGNGYTF; CDR3 DNA: TGTGCCAGCAGCGTCCAACCGGGACAGGGTAATGGCTACACCTTC